The entry that follows covers one TCR beta chain sequence. Antigen specificity is unknown. Cultured CD4+ T-cell DNA underwent Oncomine TCR Beta short-read sequencing. TCRdb re-derived calls from the PCR reads in MiXCR, one entry per CDR3 protein. The repertoire holds 10,000 to 15,000 distinct CDR3 sequences, around a third seen once, with about a third in the top ten. CDR1 is SGHDN and CDR2 is FVKESK in the germline V gene. Trimming left V 6 bases short and J 7 bases short, with 18 bases between. The CDR3 sequence is 14 residues long. The data originate from a study of vaccination and CD4 T cells after COVID-19. Treatment denoted: 10-day PBMC culture with coronavirus spike peptide pools or control peptides (ViraFEST assay).

The sequencing used CD4+ T cells from blood, cultured in vitro, collected before SARS-CoV-2 vaccination. The TCR originated in a human donor who received a COVID-19 vaccine. The rearrangement links TRBV14 to TRBJ1-2, with D unresolved. The DNA of the CDR3 is TGTGCCAGCAGGCCCTGGGCAGCATCCTCTGGCTACACCTTC. Its protein product is CASRPWAASSGYTF.